This T cell receptor (beta chain) was profiled in a study of cytomegalovirus exposure and HLA in healthy donors. Across the study: From donors who were HLA-typed, an early data release held around 80 million unique TCRs. Genetic ancestry analysis placed around 76% of the 300 to 500 donors that were genotyped in the Caucasian-associated cluster.

The count of this clone is one. CDR3 length equals 14 residues. The V gene lost 1 base and the J gene lost 4 bases, with 13 bases spanning the gap. From germline, CDR1 is GTSNPN and CDR2 SVGIG (reference sequence). PCR was performed using 60 Vbeta and 13 Jbeta primers. Measured with immunoSEQ multiplex PCR; TCRdb has only the in-frame clones, and not every one. The sample has 240,000 or so clones, more than 75% seen once. The chain joins TRBV30 to TRBJ1-1, with a possible D match to TRBD1 (5 bases). The sequencing sample was made of PBMCs. The clonotype originates from a woman aged 40 to 49 in good health and CMV-seropositive. CDR3 nucleotide sequence: TGTGCCTGGAGTGAATGGGGCAGCTCCACTGAAGCTTTCTTT. This translates into CAWSEWGSSTEAFF.